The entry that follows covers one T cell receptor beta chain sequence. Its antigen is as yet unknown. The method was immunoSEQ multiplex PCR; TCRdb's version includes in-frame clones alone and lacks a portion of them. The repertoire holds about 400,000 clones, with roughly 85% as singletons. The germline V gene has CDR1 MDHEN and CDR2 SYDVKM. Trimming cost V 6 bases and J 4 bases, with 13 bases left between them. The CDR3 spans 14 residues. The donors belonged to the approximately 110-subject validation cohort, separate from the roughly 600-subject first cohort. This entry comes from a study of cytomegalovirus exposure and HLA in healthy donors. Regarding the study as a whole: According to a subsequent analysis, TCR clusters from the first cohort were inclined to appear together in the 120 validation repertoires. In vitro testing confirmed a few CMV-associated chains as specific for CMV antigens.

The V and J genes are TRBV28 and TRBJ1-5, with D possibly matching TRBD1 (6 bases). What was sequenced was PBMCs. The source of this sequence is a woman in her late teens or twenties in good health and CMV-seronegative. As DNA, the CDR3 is TGTGCCAGCAGGGAGGGGGGGGTGAATCAGCCCCAGCATTTT. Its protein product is CASREGGVNQPQHF.